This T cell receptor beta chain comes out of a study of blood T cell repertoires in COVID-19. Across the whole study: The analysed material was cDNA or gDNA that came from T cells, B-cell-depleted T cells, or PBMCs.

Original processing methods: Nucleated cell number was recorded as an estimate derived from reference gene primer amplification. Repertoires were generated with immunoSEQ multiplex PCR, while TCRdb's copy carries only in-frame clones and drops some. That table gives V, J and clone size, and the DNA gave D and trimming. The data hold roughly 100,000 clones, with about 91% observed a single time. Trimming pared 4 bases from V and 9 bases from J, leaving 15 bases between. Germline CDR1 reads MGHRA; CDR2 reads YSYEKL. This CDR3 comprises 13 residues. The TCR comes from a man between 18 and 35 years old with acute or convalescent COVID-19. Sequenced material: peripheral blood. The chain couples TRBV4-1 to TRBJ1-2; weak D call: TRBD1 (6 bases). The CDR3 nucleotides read TGCGCCAGCAGCCCACAGGGCGAGGTACGCTACACCTTC. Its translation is CASSPQGEVRYTF.